This passage covers 32 T cell receptor beta chains from one sample sequenced in a study of Tregs in tolerant kidney transplant recipients. Related graft donors supplied nonmyeloablative bone marrow transplants, and mixed chimerism was transient. Produced via immunoSEQ multiplex PCR; TCRdb's table is partial and in-frame only. This sample carries 25,000 or so clones, with around 4% going to the ten biggest clones. Source: CD4+ T cells from blood (PBMCs), taken 6 months after the transplant. Receptor source: a human patient who received a combined kidney and bone marrow transplant. The T cells may come from the graft donor.

The CDR3 DNA, read in part, is TGTGCCAGCAGCTTCAACGGGGGGGCGGGCGAG. Amino acids: CASSFNGGAGE. The CDR3 reads in full as CASSFNGGAGEQYF. The rearrangement uses TRBV11-2 and TRBJ2-7, with 8 bases lining up with TRBD2. The read terminates 3 residues ahead of where the CDR3 ends, so the germline J gene completes it. Germline CDR1 is SGHAT and CDR2 is FQNNGV. This CDR3 has 14 amino acids. V lost 3 bases to trimming and J lost 6 bases; unmatched junction nucleotides: 7.

With respect to this clone: The CDR3 end is not reached by the read, which stops 3 residues before it; the germline J gene fills it in. The rearrangement uses TRBV11-3 and TRBJ2-3; TRBD2 matches 8 bases. The CDR3 has 14 residues. With V trimmed by 5 bases and J by 5 bases, 6 bases remained unmatched. Germline assignment: CDR1 SGHNT and CDR2 YENEEA. The CDR3 DNA, read in part, is TGTGCCAGCAGCCCTGGACTAGCAGGAGATACG. Translated, it gives CASSPGLAGDT. The whole CDR3 protein reads CASSPGLAGDTQYF. The variable domain in full, completed from reference TRBV11-3 and TRBJ2-3, reads EAGVVQSPRYKIIEKKQPVAFWCNPISGHNTLYWYLQNLGQGPELLIRYENEEAVDDSQLPKDRFSAERLKGVDSTLKIQPAELGDSAVYLCASSPGLAGDTQYFGPGTRLTVL.

As concerns this clone: The sequenced fragment ends 3 residues before the CDR3 boundary, so the rest is inferred from the germline J gene. This chain connects TRBV11-2 to TRBJ2-7; TRBD2 matches at 7 bases. V shed 5 bases and J 4 bases; nucleotides not matched to a gene: 5. Germline V gives CDR1 SGHAT, CDR2 FQNNGV. The CDR3 sequence is 13 residues long. The CDR3 reads CASSAGGRYEQYF. The CDR3 bases that were read are TGTGCCAGCAGCGCCGGGGGGAGGTACGAG.

In the case of this clone: With the read ending 3 residues before the CDR3 end, the germline J gene is used to fill in that end. The gene calls are TRBV18 and TRBJ1-5; D not certain. Trimming removed 2 bases at V and 3 bases at J, with 14 bases between. This CDR3 contains 16 residues. Per the germline V gene, CDR1 is KGHSH and CDR2 is LQKENI. The CDR3 bases that were read are TGTGCCAGCTCACCAACTCTTCCAGGCCTCAATCAGCCC. This encodes CASSPTLPGLNQP. The entire CDR3 is CASSPTLPGLNQPQHF. The whole variable domain, remainder taken from reference TRBV18 and TRBJ1-5, is NAGVMQNPRHLVRRRGQEARLRCSPMKGHSHVYWYRQLPEEGLKFMVYLQKENIIDESGMPKERFSAEFPKEGPSILRIQQVVRGDSAAYFCASSPTLPGLNQPQHFGDGTRLSIL.

Concerning this clone: Coverage ceases 3 residues before the CDR3 finishes, and the germline J gene fills in the end. The V gene is TRBV5-5, the J gene TRBJ1-2; perhaps TRBD1 as D (6 bases). Trimming pared 3 bases from V and 5 bases from J, leaving 11 bases between. Germline lookup yields CDR1 SGHKS and CDR2 YYEKEE (reference sequence). This CDR3 comprises 13 residues. This CDR3 reads CASSSDGTYGYTF. The sequenced part of the CDR3 DNA is TGTGCCAGCAGCTCCGACGGGACATATGGC.

With respect to this clone: The missing CDR3 end, 3 residues past where the read stops, is filled in from the germline J gene. The chain combines TRBV11-2 with TRBJ1-5; D ambiguous. Germline V gives CDR1 SGHAT, CDR2 FQNNGV. Trimming shortened V by 1 base and J by 3 bases, and 4 bases separated the two germline ends. The CDR3 covers 13 residues. The sequenced CDR3 bases are TGTGCCAGCAGCTTAGTAGTCAATCAGCCC. It specifies CASSLVVNQP. The whole CDR3 sequence is CASSLVVNQPQHF.

Concerning this clone itself: The CDR3 end lies 3 residues beyond the end of the read and is filled in from the germline J gene. This rearrangement joins TRBV30 to TRBJ1-5, with D maybe TRBD1 (5 bases). V was shortened by 0 bases and J by 3 bases, with 9 bases between the two germline ends. This CDR3 contains 14 residues. In germline, CDR1 is GTSNPN, CDR2 SVGIG (reference sequence). The DNA read from the CDR3 is TGTGCCTGGAGTGTTGGCAGGGCCAATCAGCCC. Protein product: CAWSVGRANQP. The full-length CDR3 reads as CAWSVGRANQPQHF.

Worth noting for this clone: Read sequence stops 3 residues before the CDR3 end, and the germline J gene provides the missing end. Distinct nucleotide sequences in the sample also encode this CDR3. The rearrangement links TRBV19 to TRBJ1-6; possibly TRBD1 for D (5 bases). V lost 3 bases to trimming and J lost 4 bases, with 19 bases between them. CDR1 LNHDA and CDR2 SQIVND come from the germline V gene (reference sequence). CDR3 length equals 18 residues. Here the CDR3 reads CASSMRGRLSKYNSPLHF. The part of the CDR3 DNA that was read is TGTGCCAGTAGTATGAGGGGCCGACTCTCGAAATATAATTCACCC.

On this clone itself: The read ends 3 residues early relative to the CDR3; the germline J gene fills the gap. The chain is built from TRBV9 and TRBJ1-2; 7 bases match TRBD1. V lost 6 bases and J lost 3; bases outside the gene matches: 11. Germline lookup yields CDR1 SGDLS and CDR2 YYNGEE. The CDR3 covers 15 residues. CDR3: CASTRQTGYDYGYTF. The covered CDR3 bases are TGTGCCAGCACCAGGCAGACAGGGTACGACTATGGC.

On this clone itself: The CDR3 end falls 3 residues outside the read, so it is completed with the germline J gene. V usage is TRBV7-9 and J usage is TRBJ2-1, with 10 bases fitting TRBD2. This CDR3 comprises 15 residues. The V and J ends lost 4 bases and 2 bases, in that order; junction bases with no gene match: 2. CDR1 SEHNR and CDR2 FQNEAQ come from the germline V gene (reference sequence). Partial CDR3 DNA: TGTGCCAGCAGCTCTGGGACTAGCGCCTACAATGAG. It encodes CASSSGTSAYNE. The whole CDR3 sequence is CASSSGTSAYNEQFF.

Of note for this clone: The read ends 3 residues shy of where the CDR3 ends; the end is completed using the germline J gene. This chain links TRBV20-1 with TRBJ2-7; 10 bases fit TRBD2. CDR1 is DFQATT, CDR2 SNEGSKA, per germline (reference sequence). V shed 2 bases and J 1 base; nucleotides not matched to a gene: 8. This CDR3 spans 16 amino acids. The CDR3 reads CSARSTGLALSYEQYF. Partial CDR3 DNA: TGCAGTGCTAGATCCACGGGACTAGCGCTTTCCTACGAG.

Details on this clone: The missing CDR3 end, 3 residues past where the read stops, is filled in from the germline J gene. The chain combines TRBV18 with TRBJ1-1, with a possible D match to TRBD1 (5 bases). The ends were cut back, 3 bases at V and 1 base at J, with 15 bases in the middle. Germline assignment: CDR1 KGHSH and CDR2 LQKENI. This CDR3 has 16 amino acids. CDR3 region: CASSPPGLRKNTEAFF. The sequenced part of the CDR3 DNA is TGTGCCAGCTCACCCCCGGGACTAAGGAAGAACACTGAA.

A remark on this clone: The read halts 3 residues ahead of the CDR3 end, with the missing end drawn from the germline J gene. The chain has TRBV5-1 and TRBJ1-3; D unresolved. The CDR3 spans 15 residues. V gave up 4 bases and J gave up 0 bases, with 11 bases separating them. Germline V lookup: CDR1 SGHRS, CDR2 YFSETQ. Partial CDR3 DNA: TGCGCCAGCAGCCCTGGCAGTGGCTCTGGAAACACC. This sequence encodes CASSPGSGSGNT. The entire CDR3 is CASSPGSGSGNTIYF.

A word on this clone: The read terminates 3 residues before the CDR3 end, so the remaining end is supplied by the germline J gene. V gene TRBV30 combines with J gene TRBJ1-5; D remains unclear. The CDR3 is 13 amino acids. In germline, CDR1 is GTSNPN, CDR2 SVGIG (reference sequence). Trimming took 2 bases from V and 6 from J, leaving 11 bases between them. The CDR3 bases that were read are TGTGCCTGGAGTCGGGGAAGTGCTCAGCCC. Amino acid sequence: CAWSRGSAQP. The whole CDR3 sequence reads CAWSRGSAQPQHF. Full variable domain (remainder filled in from reference TRBV30 and TRBJ1-5): SQTIHQWPATLVQPVGSPLSLECTVEGTSNPNLYWYRQAAGRGLQLLFYSVGIGQISSEVPQNLSASRPQDRQFILSSKKLLLSDSGFYLCAWSRGSAQPQHFGDGTRLSIL.

CDR3 protein: CASSPGAGANVLTF. CDR3 bases read: TGTGCCAGCTCACCCGGGGCTGGGGCCAACGTC. The rearrangement links TRBV18 to TRBJ2-6, with D possibly matching TRBD2 (5 bases). The missing CDR3 end, 3 residues past where the read stops, is filled in from the germline J gene. Trimming cost V 3 bases and J 2 bases, with 5 bases left between them. The CDR3 is 14 amino acids. The V gene's germline CDR1 is KGHSH and CDR2 LQKENI. Complete variable domain (other parts from reference TRBV18 and TRBJ2-6): NAGVMQNPRHLVRRRGQEARLRCSPMKGHSHVYWYRQLPEEGLKFMVYLQKENIIDESGMPKERFSAEFPKEGPSILRIQQVVRGDSAAYFCASSPGAGANVLTFGAGSRLTVL.

Details on this clone: The missing CDR3 end, 3 residues past where the read stops, is filled in from the germline J gene. The chain employs TRBV20-1 and TRBJ2-5; the match to TRBD2 covers 8 bases. The CDR3 is 16 residues long. The germline V gene has CDR1 DFQATT and CDR2 SNEGSKA (reference sequence). V lost 3 bases, J lost 5 bases, and 14 bases stayed unmatched. Here the CDR3 reads CSASKAGASEWETQYF. The CDR3 DNA, read in part, is TGCAGTGCTAGTAAAGCGGGGGCCTCAGAGTGGGAGACC.

In regard to this clone: The read ends 3 residues before the CDR3 terminus; that terminus is restored from the germline J gene. The rearrangement links TRBV10-3 to TRBJ2-7; D remains ambiguous. CDR1 and CDR2 from the germline V gene are ENHRY and SYGVKD. The CDR3 has 14 residues. The ends were cut back, 6 bases at V and 6 bases at J, with 18 bases in the middle. CDR3 bases read: TGTGCCATCAGCCTAAATAGCATAGACTCCGAG. Translating it yields CAISLNSIDSE. The entire CDR3 is CAISLNSIDSEQYF.

As to this clone: Read sequence stops 3 residues before the CDR3 end, and the germline J gene provides the missing end. The V and J genes are TRBV18 and TRBJ2-1, with 7 positions matching TRBD1. Germline V CDR1 and CDR2: KGHSH, LQKENI. The CDR3 runs to 15 residues. Trimming removed 3 bases from V and 4 bases from J; junction bases left unmatched: 6. CDR3 region: CASSPSRGTYNEQFF. The DNA read from the CDR3 is TGTGCCAGCTCACCTTCCAGGGGGACGTACAATGAG.

Notes on this clone: The read ends 3 residues before the CDR3 terminus; that terminus is restored from the germline J gene. The rearrangement links TRBV18 to TRBJ2-1; D gene ambiguous. The V end was cut by 3 bases, the J end by 7 bases, with 16 bases between. Looked up from germline, CDR1 is KGHSH and CDR2 is LQKENI. The CDR3 runs 15 residues. CDR3 sequence: CASSPLIGSENEQFF. CDR3 bases read: TGTGCCAGCTCACCCCTTATAGGGTCGGAAAATGAG. Full variable domain (remainder filled in from reference TRBV18 and TRBJ2-1): NAGVMQNPRHLVRRRGQEARLRCSPMKGHSHVYWYRQLPEEGLKFMVYLQKENIIDESGMPKERFSAEFPKEGPSILRIQQVVRGDSAAYFCASSPLIGSENEQFFGPGTRLTVL.

Remarks on this clone: The read comes to an end 3 residues before the CDR3 does, leaving the germline J gene to fill in the end. The chain couples TRBV2 to TRBJ1-2, with a possible D match to TRBD1 (6 bases). V lost 6 bases to trimming and J lost 4 bases, with 12 bases between them. CDR1 and CDR2 from the germline V gene are SNHLY and FYNNEI. There are 13 residues in the CDR3. The CDR3 loop reads CASRTDSVYGYTF. The part of the CDR3 DNA that was read is TGTGCCAGCAGGACGGACAGTGTCTATGGC.

With respect to this clone: The read halts 3 residues ahead of the CDR3 end, with the missing end drawn from the germline J gene. The gene calls are TRBV5-1 and TRBJ1-1, with D unresolved. Germline CDR1 SGHRS, CDR2 YFSETQ. The V gene lost 1 base and the J gene lost 0 bases, with 4 bases spanning the gap. The CDR3 has 13 residues. CDR3 DNA, as far as it was read: TGCGCCAGCAGCTTGCGTATGAACACTGAA. Its translation: CASSLRMNTE. The entire CDR3 reads CASSLRMNTEAFF.

A remark on this clone: From the germline J gene comes the end of the CDR3, since the read stops 3 residues before it. The chain carries TRBV7-9 and TRBJ1-2; a possible D gene is TRBD1 (6 bases). The CDR3 covers 14 residues. Trimming removed 3 bases from V and 7 bases from J, with 15 bases in between. Germline CDR1 is SEHNR and CDR2 is FQNEAQ (reference sequence). Partial CDR3 DNA: TGTGCCAGCAGCTTCAATGGGGGCGCGGCTGGC. It yields the protein CASSFNGGAAG. The complete CDR3 reads CASSFNGGAAGYTF.

Worth noting for this clone: The read comes to an end 3 residues before the CDR3 does, leaving the germline J gene to fill in the end. The chain links TRBV7-7 to TRBJ2-1; possibly TRBD2 for D (6 bases). There are 13 residues in the CDR3. The germline V and J ends were trimmed by 3 bases and 9 bases, with 12 bases remaining between them. The germline CDR1 and CDR2 sequences are SSHAT and FNYEAQ (reference sequence). The CDR3 DNA, read in part, is TGTGCCAGCAGCTTCGGGGGAAGTCCTGAG. This gives the protein CASSFGGSPE. The full CDR3 sequence reads CASSFGGSPEQFF.

Note on this clone: Sequencing ends 3 residues short of the CDR3 end; the germline J gene provides the rest. The J gene is TRBJ2-5, the V gene TRBV15; 7 bases agree with TRBD2. V shed 0 bases, J shed 0 bases, and the junction held 16 bases outside the gene matches. Per the germline V gene, CDR1 is LNHNV and CDR2 is YYDKDF (reference sequence). The CDR3 sequence is 20 residues long. CDR3 sequence reads: CATSRDLAGDPRVYQETQYF. The CDR3 DNA, read in part, is TGTGCCACCAGCAGAGATCTGGCGGGAGACCCGAGAGTATACCAAGAGACC.

Points on this clone: The read ends 3 residues before the CDR3 terminus; that terminus is restored from the germline J gene. The rearrangement uses TRBV5-1 and TRBJ2-7; no firm D call. The CDR3 spans 11 residues. Deletions cut 0 bases from V and 5 bases from J, with 3 bases between. Germline CDR1 SGHRS, CDR2 YFSETQ. The CDR3 bases that were read are TGCGCCAGCAGCTTGGTAAACGAG. This encodes CASSLVNE. From start to end, the CDR3 is CASSLVNEQYF. Supplemented by reference TRBV5-1 and TRBJ2-7, the full variable domain reads KAGVTQTPRYLIKTRGQQVTLSCSPISGHRSVSWYQQTPGQGLQFLFEYFSETQRNKGNFPGRFSGRQFSNSRSEMNVSTLELGDSALYLCASSLVNEQYFGPGTRLTVT.

Turning to this clone: Read data end 3 residues before the CDR3 end; the end is taken from the germline J gene. V gene TRBV7-9 combines with J gene TRBJ2-1; the match to TRBD1 covers 8 bases. V was pared by 5 bases and J by 3 bases, with 6 bases of the junction left unmatched. The CDR3 loop spans 15 amino acids. Germline lookup yields CDR1 SEHNR and CDR2 FQNEAQ (reference sequence). The CDR3 here is CASSMDRVGYNEQFF. The part of the CDR3 DNA that was read is TGTGCCAGCAGCATGGACAGGGTCGGCTACAATGAG.

To note about this clone: The read terminates 3 residues ahead of where the CDR3 ends, so the germline J gene completes it. The chain uses TRBV20-1 and TRBJ2-7; D remains unclear. The CDR3 is 11 residues long. Trimming removed 5 bases at V and 4 bases at J, with 9 bases between. The germline CDR1 and CDR2 sequences are DFQATT and SNEGSKA (reference sequence). The CDR3 reads CSAADKYEQYF. CDR3 DNA, as far as it was read: TGCAGTGCTGCAGACAAATACGAG.

In the case of this clone: Sequencing ends 3 residues short of the CDR3 end; the germline J gene provides the rest. The chain carries TRBV2 and TRBJ2-2; 8 bases line up with TRBD2. Germline CDR1 SNHLY, CDR2 FYNNEI. Trimming took 8 bases from V and 5 from J; bases not matched to a gene: 19. The CDR3 is made up of 18 amino acids. The CDR3 loop is CASRILKAGVGGTGELFF. The part of the CDR3 DNA that was read is TGTGCCAGCCGCATCCTAAAAGCGGGAGTTGGGGGTACCGGGGAG.

With respect to this clone: Read data end 3 residues before the CDR3 end; the end is taken from the germline J gene. The rearrangement joins TRBV11-3 to TRBJ2-5; 8 nucleotides line up with TRBD2. The V segment lost 5 bases and the J segment 4 bases; nucleotides outside the gene matches: 9. The length of the CDR3 is 15 residues. Germline loops: CDR1 SGHNT, CDR2 YENEEA. The DNA read from the CDR3 is TGTGCCAGCAGCCCAACCCCGGGAGGGGTAGAGACC. This gives the protein CASSPTPGGVET. The whole CDR3 region reads CASSPTPGGVETQYF. The variable domain in full, with the rest retrieved from reference TRBV11-3 and TRBJ2-5, is EAGVVQSPRYKIIEKKQPVAFWCNPISGHNTLYWYLQNLGQGPELLIRYENEEAVDDSQLPKDRFSAERLKGVDSTLKIQPAELGDSAVYLCASSPTPGGVETQYFGPGTRLLVL.

Notes on this clone: The read ends 3 residues before the CDR3 terminus; that terminus is restored from the germline J gene. V gene TRBV28 combines with J gene TRBJ2-3; D is perhaps TRBD1 (6 bases). Between the trimmed V and J ends, which lost 7 bases and 3 bases, there was a span of 20 bases. Germline V gene sequence: CDR1 MDHEN, CDR2 SYDVKM. This CDR3 has 16 residues. The DNA read from the CDR3 is TGTGCCAGCACCCCGTGGGGACACCCCAGAACAGATACG. This sequence encodes CASTPWGHPRTDT. From start to end, the CDR3 is CASTPWGHPRTDTQYF.

About this clone itself: The CDR3 extends 3 residues past the end of the read, so its final part is completed from the germline J gene. This chain links TRBV20-1 with TRBJ2-3; unclear D gene. V lost 6 bases and J lost 4, with 11 bases in between. The CDR3 consists of 12 residues. From germline, CDR1 is DFQATT and CDR2 SNEGSKA (reference sequence). The CDR3 DNA, read in part, is TGCAGTGCGGCGGTAGCCCCAGATACG. Translation: CSAAVAPDT. In full, the CDR3 is CSAAVAPDTQYF.

On this clone itself: Sequencing ends 3 residues short of the CDR3 end; the germline J gene provides the rest. The rearrangement joins TRBV5-1 to TRBJ2-3; the D is unclear. Germline loops: CDR1 SGHRS, CDR2 YFSETQ. The length of the CDR3 is 12 residues. The V end lost 4 bases, the J end lost 0 bases, and 3 bases lay between the germline ends. CDR3 DNA (partial): TGCGCCAGCAGCCCAAGCACAGATACG. This sequence encodes CASSPSTDT. The CDR3 in full is CASSPSTDTQYF.